This T cell receptor beta chain was sequenced in a study of cytomegalovirus exposure and HLA in healthy donors. Study information: An early data release held 70 million to 90 million unique TCRs from HLA-typed donors.

Healthy bone marrow donors supplied every sample. As to this clone: The antigen is not known.

General study results and limits: There were three CMV-associated chains whose specificity for CMV antigens was confirmed in vitro. Most TCR sequences proved rare, with some public TCRs found in many donors.

Researchers ran the PCR with 60 Vbeta and 13 Jbeta primers. Sequenced by immunoSEQ multiplex PCR; TCRdb stores in-frame clones only, minus some. In all, the sample yields around 140,000 clones. Material for sequencing was PBMCs. This clonotype was sampled from a male donor in good health and CMV-seronegative.

The CDR3 spells CASSLLQGSYEQYF. The CDR3 DNA is TGTGCCAGCAGCTTACTTCAGGGGTCCTACGAGCAGTACTTC. The chain is built from TRBV7-9 and TRBJ2-7; TRBD1 is a possible D gene (6 bases). The CDR3 runs to 14 residues. CDR1 SEHNR and CDR2 FQNEAQ come from the germline V gene (reference sequence). V lost 2 bases and J 1 base, leaving 9 bases between the germline ends.